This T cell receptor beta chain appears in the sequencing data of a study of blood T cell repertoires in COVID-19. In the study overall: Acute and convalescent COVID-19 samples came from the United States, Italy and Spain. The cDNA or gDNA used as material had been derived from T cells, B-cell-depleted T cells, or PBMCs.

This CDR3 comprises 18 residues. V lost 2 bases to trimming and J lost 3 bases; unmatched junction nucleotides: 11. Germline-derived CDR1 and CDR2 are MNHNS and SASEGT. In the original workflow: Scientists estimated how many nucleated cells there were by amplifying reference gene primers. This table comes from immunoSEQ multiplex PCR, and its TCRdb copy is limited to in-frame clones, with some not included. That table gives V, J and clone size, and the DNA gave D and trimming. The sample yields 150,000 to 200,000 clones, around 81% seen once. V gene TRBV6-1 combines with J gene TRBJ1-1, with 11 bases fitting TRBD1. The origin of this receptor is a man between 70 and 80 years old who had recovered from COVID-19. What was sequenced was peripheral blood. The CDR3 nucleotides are TGTGCCAGCAGTGAATTAACCCTAGGACAGGGGGCCGACACTGAAGCTTTCTTT. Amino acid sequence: CASSELTLGQGADTEAFF.